Sequencing of this T cell receptor (beta chain) was carried out in a study of CD8 T cells in Susac syndrome. Study-level information: Among the sequenced Susac syndrome patients, about six had active disease while about eight were in remission.

The authors reverse transcribed roughly 0.45 to 1 ug RNA with random hexamers. Multiplex PCR with immunoSEQ amplified the TCR beta CDR3 across 54 Vbeta and 13 Jbeta. TCRdb re-analysed the immunoSEQ multiplex PCR reads in MiXCR, keeping a single row per CDR3 protein. Among about 130,000 distinct CDR3 sequences listed, over 85% were seen once. TCR beta sequencing was performed on blood CD8+ and CD4+ T cells. This clonotype was seen a single time. What it recognizes is unknown. Trimming at V came to 4 bases and at J to 1 base, leaving 9 bases not matched to a gene. CDR3 length: 16 amino acids. The study's findings and limits: In total CD8+ repertoires, sixteen Susac-specific public clones were found, and CD8+ TEMRA repertoires had roughly five.

This TCR was sampled from a human donor with Susac syndrome. The genes are TRBV12-3 or TRBV12-4 and TRBJ2-5; 7 bases are shared with TRBD2. Sequenced: CD8+ T cells from PBMCs. CDR3 loop: CASSWTRPDAQETQYF. Here the CDR3 DNA reads TGTGCCAGCAGTTGGACTAGACCAGACGCCCAAGAGACCCAGTACTTC.